This is a list of T cell receptor beta chains from one sample in a study of shared clonotypes between healthy human individuals. Generated by immunoSEQ multiplex PCR, the TCRdb table keeps only in-frame clones and is missing some. Seen here are 550,000 to 800,000 clones, 90% observed once, and the top ten hold about 34%. The sample consisted of memory CD8+ T cells from PBMCs. These receptors were obtained from a man between 18 and 35 years old in good health. Some clones in this sample may be carry-over from other donors' samples. Both conserved end residues are part of each CDR3. The D gene is left open where the match is weak. Not all rows give a size; the values are once, few, many and, for expanded clones, a class.

>TRBV10-3|TRBJ1-2|.|.
CAISESPNYGYTF
TGTGCCATCAGTGAGTCGCCTAACTATGGCTACACCTTC
>TRBV7-8|TRBJ2-7|TRBD2|.
CASSLEPSGRAGFEQYF
TGTGCCAGCAGCTTAGAACCTAGCGGCCGGGCCGGGTTCGAGCAGTACTTC
>TRBV7-3|TRBJ2-1|TRBD2|.
CASSLASGSRDNEQFF
TGTGCCAGCAGCTTGGCTAGCGGGAGCAGGGACAATGAGCAGTTCTTC
>TRBV15|TRBJ2-7|TRBD2|.
CATSRAPTSGTYEQYF
TGTGCCACCAGCAGAGCTCCGACTAGCGGGACCTACGAGCAGTACTTC
>TRBV9|TRBJ1-2|TRBD1|.
CASSAQGDGYTF
TGTGCCAGCAGCGCACAGGGGGATGGCTACACCTTC
>TRBV9|TRBJ2-3|.|once
CASSVQRGTDTQYF
TGTGCCAGCAGCGTACAGCGGGGCACAGATACGCAGTATTTT
>TRBV11-2|TRBJ1-1|.|.
CASNFLGGPFF
TGTGCCAGCAACTTCCTAGGTGGTCCTTTCTTT
>TRBV9|TRBJ2-1|.|many
CASSVASVGLTYNEQFF
TGTGCCAGCAGCGTAGCTAGTGTGGGACTTACCTACAATGAGCAGTTCTTC
>TRBV6-4|TRBJ2-3|.|.
CASSDAGTKGADTQYF
TGTGCCAGCAGTGACGCCGGGACCAAGGGGGCAGATACGCAGTATTTT
>TRBV5-4|TRBJ2-7|.|.
CASSWGTASYEQYF
TGTGCCAGCAGCTGGGGGACGGCCTCCTACGAGCAGTACTTC
>TRBV28|TRBJ2-3|TRBD1|.
CASSFSSSPGGWSTDTQYF
TGTGCCAGCAGTTTCTCTTCCTCTCCAGGGGGCTGGAGCACAGATACGCAGTATTTT
>TRBV25-1|TRBJ1-2|.|.
CASSEWGGGQSIYGYTF
TGTGCCAGCAGTGAATGGGGGGGCGGACAGTCAATCTATGGCTACACCTTC
>TRBV27|TRBJ2-3|TRBD2|.
CASTPRQREVHTDTQYF
TGTGCCAGCACCCCACGCCAGCGGGAGGTTCACACAGATACGCAGTATTTT
>TRBV5-4|TRBJ1-3|TRBD1|.
CASSFDRGGNTIYF
TGTGCCAGCAGCTTCGACAGGGGTGGAAACACCATATATTTT
>TRBV7-9|TRBJ2-3|.|.
CASSFPARDVSDTQYF
TGTGCCAGCAGCTTCCCGGCGCGGGATGTTTCAGATACGCAGTATTTT
>TRBV9|TRBJ1-2|.|.
CASSPGDGGARANYGYTF
TGTGCCAGCAGCCCGGGCGATGGGGGCGCAAGAGCTAACTATGGCTACACCTTC
>TRBV5-1|TRBJ2-3|TRBD2|.
CASSFSRAGVGDTQYF
TGCGCCAGCAGCTTTTCCCGAGCGGGAGTCGGCGATACGCAGTATTTT
>TRBV7-9|TRBJ2-2|TRBD1|.
CASSSYRDRGLTGELFF
TGTGCCAGCAGCTCATACCGGGACAGGGGGCTTACCGGGGAGCTGTTTTTT
>TRBV2|TRBJ2-3|.|.
CASSEGGTRSTDTQYF
TGTGCCAGCAGTGAGGGGGGCACTAGGAGCACAGATACGCAGTATTTT
>TRBV28|TRBJ2-7|.|.
CASSLPRGRFDEQYF
TGTGCCAGCAGCCTCCCCCGGGGGCGGTTCGACGAGCAGTACTTC